The 4 T cell receptor beta chains below come from one sample, sequenced in a study of shared clonotypes between healthy human individuals (dated by TCRdb to 2020 to 2022). The library was made by the immunoSEQ multiplex PCR assay. TCRdb took over this immuneACCESS table, retaining in-frame rearrangements with V and J assigned. Such tables are incomplete; in checked studies, under half of the missing clones stem from an unresolved V gene, and the remainder is unexplained. Recorded for this sample are 550,000 to 750,000 clones; about 90% of them occurred a single time. The ten top clones hold 24% of the sample. CD8 naive samples consisted of CD45RO-negative cells that were positively selected for CCR7, yielding a CD45RA+CCR7+ population without TemRA cells. The sequenced material came from naive CD8+ T cells sorted from blood. Taken with the paper, the label for cell subset or site translates to: CD45RA+CCR7+. The source is a man aged 25-40 years in good health.

A single count supports this clone. This rearrangement joins TRBV27 to TRBJ2-7; D remains unclear. Germline loops: CDR1 MNHEY, CDR2 SMNVEV (reference sequence). The CDR3 sequence is 15 residues long. Trimming left V 3 bases short and J 0 bases short, with 12 bases between. CDR3 in DNA: TGTGCCAGCAGTTTCTCTTCTGCCAGCTCCTACGAGCAGTACTTC. Protein sequence: CASSFSSASSYEQYF.

This clone was seen once. The chain employs TRBV28 and TRBJ1-1; no firm D call. CDR1 and CDR2 (germline): MDHEN, SYDVKM. This CDR3 has 16 amino acids. Trimming removed 4 bases at V and 2 bases at J, with 17 bases between. The CDR3 sequence: CASSWRLGEGNTEAFF. The CDR3 DNA follows: TGTGCCAGCAGTTGGCGTTTAGGCGAGGGCAACACTGAAGCTTTCTTT.

This chain uses TRBV19 with TRBJ2-1; 8 nucleotides agree with TRBD2. This CDR3 comprises 13 residues. CDR1 and CDR2 from the germline V gene are LNHDA and SQIVND (reference sequence). The V and J ends lost 3 bases and 10 bases, in that order; junction bases with no gene match: 5. DNA of the CDR3: TGTGCCAGTAGTATGATTGGCGGGGGGGAGCAGTTCTTC. It is translated as CASSMIGGGEQFF.

This sequence joins TRBV7-2 and TRBJ2-7; D is undetermined. Germline loops: CDR1 SGHTA, CDR2 FQGNSA. The CDR3 covers 15 residues. Trimming cost V 0 bases and J 2 bases, with 11 bases left between them. The CDR3 region has the DNA TGTGCCAGCAGCTTAGCCTGGGGAATGGCCTACGAGCAGTACTTC. This translates into CASSLAWGMAYEQYF. The full variable domain, with the rest looked up from reference TRBV7-2 and TRBJ2-7, is GAGVSQSPSNKVTEKGKDVELRCDPISGHTALYWYRQSLGQGLEFLIYFQGNSAPDKSGLPSDRFSAERTGGSVSTLTIQRTQQEDSAVYLCASSLAWGMAYEQYFGPGTRLTVT.